The clone carrying this T cell receptor beta chain has at least ten counts. The target antigen is unknown. This record comes from a study of response to subunit inactivated influenza vaccine. The CDR3 has 15 amino acids. After removal of 5 bases from V and 3 bases from J, the junction contained 9 bases not matched to a gene. TCRdb used MiXCR to reprocess the RT-PCR reads, holding one entry per CDR3 protein. The sample yields hundreds of thousands of distinct CDR3 sequences, roughly 10% seen once. General observations from the study: New T cells are recruited in small numbers by each seasonal influenza vaccination, according to the authors' suggestion.

This sample was also put to use in a study of T cells expressing NK-cell markers. According to that study: It was by 5'RACE template switching with UMIs that TCR beta cDNA was made. Repertoires of TCR beta were obtained from T cells sorted as CD3+CD56+NKG2C+, CD3+CD56+NKG2C- and CD3+CD56-NKG2C+. Each of six donors carried dominant NKG2C+ clonotypes accounting for about 1.0-7.0% of CD8+ T cells. The CD3+CD56-NKG2C+ fraction was also led by these clonotypes in a few donors.

The rearrangement uses TRBV12-3 or TRBV12-4 and TRBJ2-7, with 8 positions matching TRBD1. The starting material was PBMCs from blood, obtained on the day of vaccination. The receptor comes from a man between 50 and 59 years old who received an inactivated influenza vaccine. The DNA for the CDR3 is TGTGCCAGCAGTCCAACAGGGGGTATGTTCTACGAGCAGTACTTC. Its protein is CASSPTGGMFYEQYF.